Shown below are 10 T cell receptor beta chains from a single sample sequenced in a study of cytomegalovirus exposure and HLA in healthy donors. In the PCR, 60 Vbeta and 13 Jbeta primers were used. Sequencing used immunoSEQ multiplex PCR; TCRdb keeps in-frame clones, though not all of them. The sample yields some 86,000 clones, about 85% seen once. Material: PBMCs. Receptor source: a middle-aged woman in good health and CMV-seropositive.

The V call is TRBV5-1, the J call TRBJ1-2, with 8 bases that match TRBD1. The germline V gene has CDR1 SGHRS and CDR2 YFSETQ. CDR3 length: 16 residues. The J segment lost 8 bases and the V segment lost 4 bases, leaving 16 bases of the junction unmatched. Written as DNA, the CDR3 is TGCGCCAGCAGCCCCGGACAGGGAAGGAGCTTAATGGGCTACACCTTC. Translation: CASSPGQGRSLMGYTF.

The rearrangement joins TRBV19 to TRBJ1-1, with a possible D match to TRBD1 (6 bases). Germline V gene sequence: CDR1 LNHDA, CDR2 SQIVND (reference sequence). V was clipped by 4 bases and J by 4 bases, with 13 bases between them. The CDR3 is 14 residues long. Here the CDR3 reads CASSKGGRGTEAFF. CDR3 coding DNA: TGTGCCAGTAGTAAAGGGGGAAGAGGCACTGAAGCTTTCTTT.

The chain uses TRBV27 and TRBJ1-2; D is perhaps TRBD1 (5 bases). CDR1 is MNHEY, CDR2 SMNVEV, per germline (reference sequence). The CDR3 is made up of 18 amino acids. V shed 6 bases and J shed 5 bases, with 28 bases lying between them. The CDR3 DNA follows: TGTGCCAGCAGCCCTTTGGGTTTTTTAAGGGGCTCGGTTTATGGCTACACCTTC. Encoded protein: CASSPLGFLRGSVYGYTF.

This chain joins TRBV9 and TRBJ1-2, with 7 bases fitting TRBD1. Per germline, CDR1 SGDLS and CDR2 YYNGEE. V dropped 4 bases and J dropped 5; count of bases not matched to a gene: 5. This CDR3 is built from 13 residues. The CDR3 is CASSTNRGYGYTF. The CDR3 nucleotides read TGTGCCAGCAGCACCAACAGGGGTTATGGCTACACCTTC.

The chain carries TRBV10-3 and TRBJ1-2; D is possibly TRBD1 (6 bases). Per germline, CDR1 ENHRY and CDR2 SYGVKD. The CDR3 length is 13 residues. V was clipped by 7 bases and J by 2 bases, with 11 bases between them. The CDR3 DNA reads TGTGCCATCACCGAGGGGGAAAACTATGGCTACACCTTC. Protein sequence: CAITEGENYGYTF.

The chain employs TRBV6-6 and TRBJ2-7; 8 nucleotides align to TRBD2. V lost 4 bases and J lost 2; bases outside the gene matches: 7. The length of the CDR3 is 15 residues. From germline, CDR1 is MNHNY and CDR2 SVGAGI (reference sequence). The CDR3 is CASSSSLAEAYEQYF. CDR3 nucleotides: TGTGCCAGCAGTTCATCACTAGCGGAGGCCTACGAGCAGTACTTC.

The V call is TRBV7-6, the J call TRBJ2-3, with D tentatively TRBD2 (5 bases). There are 15 residues in the CDR3. V dropped 1 base and J dropped 6 bases, with 14 bases sitting between them. Germline assignment: CDR1 SGHVS and CDR2 FNYEAQ. CDR3 sequence: CASSLVARGMDTQYF. The DNA of the CDR3 is TGTGCCAGCAGCTTAGTAGCCCGGGGTATGGATACGCAGTATTTT.

The rearrangement uses TRBV6-1 and TRBJ1-1, with 9 nucleotides matching TRBD1. J lost 5 bases, V lost 1 base, and 5 bases had no gene match. Germline V gives CDR1 MNHNS, CDR2 SASEGT. This CDR3 contains 15 residues. The CDR3, as DNA: TGTGCCAGCAGTGAAGGGGACAGGGATGGTACTGAAGCTTTCTTT. Amino acids: CASSEGDRDGTEAFF.

The chain has TRBV6-5 and TRBJ2-7; D not certain. Germline loops: CDR1 MNHEY, CDR2 SVGAGI. V lost 6 bases and J lost 7, with 13 bases in between. The length of the CDR3 is 12 residues. CDR3 coding DNA: TGTGCCAGCAGCCGTCGGTTCGGGGAGCAGTACTTC. It is translated as CASSRRFGEQYF.

This clone has more than one count but fewer than ten. The chain carries TRBV6-1 and TRBJ1-2; D not resolved. CDR1 and CDR2 from the germline V gene are MNHNS and SASEGT. The CDR3 runs 13 residues. V lost 2 bases to trimming and J lost 7 bases, with 11 bases between them. The CDR3 DNA sequence: TGTGCCAGCAGTGAACTAGAGTCTGGTGGCTACACCTTC. Translation: CASSELESGGYTF.